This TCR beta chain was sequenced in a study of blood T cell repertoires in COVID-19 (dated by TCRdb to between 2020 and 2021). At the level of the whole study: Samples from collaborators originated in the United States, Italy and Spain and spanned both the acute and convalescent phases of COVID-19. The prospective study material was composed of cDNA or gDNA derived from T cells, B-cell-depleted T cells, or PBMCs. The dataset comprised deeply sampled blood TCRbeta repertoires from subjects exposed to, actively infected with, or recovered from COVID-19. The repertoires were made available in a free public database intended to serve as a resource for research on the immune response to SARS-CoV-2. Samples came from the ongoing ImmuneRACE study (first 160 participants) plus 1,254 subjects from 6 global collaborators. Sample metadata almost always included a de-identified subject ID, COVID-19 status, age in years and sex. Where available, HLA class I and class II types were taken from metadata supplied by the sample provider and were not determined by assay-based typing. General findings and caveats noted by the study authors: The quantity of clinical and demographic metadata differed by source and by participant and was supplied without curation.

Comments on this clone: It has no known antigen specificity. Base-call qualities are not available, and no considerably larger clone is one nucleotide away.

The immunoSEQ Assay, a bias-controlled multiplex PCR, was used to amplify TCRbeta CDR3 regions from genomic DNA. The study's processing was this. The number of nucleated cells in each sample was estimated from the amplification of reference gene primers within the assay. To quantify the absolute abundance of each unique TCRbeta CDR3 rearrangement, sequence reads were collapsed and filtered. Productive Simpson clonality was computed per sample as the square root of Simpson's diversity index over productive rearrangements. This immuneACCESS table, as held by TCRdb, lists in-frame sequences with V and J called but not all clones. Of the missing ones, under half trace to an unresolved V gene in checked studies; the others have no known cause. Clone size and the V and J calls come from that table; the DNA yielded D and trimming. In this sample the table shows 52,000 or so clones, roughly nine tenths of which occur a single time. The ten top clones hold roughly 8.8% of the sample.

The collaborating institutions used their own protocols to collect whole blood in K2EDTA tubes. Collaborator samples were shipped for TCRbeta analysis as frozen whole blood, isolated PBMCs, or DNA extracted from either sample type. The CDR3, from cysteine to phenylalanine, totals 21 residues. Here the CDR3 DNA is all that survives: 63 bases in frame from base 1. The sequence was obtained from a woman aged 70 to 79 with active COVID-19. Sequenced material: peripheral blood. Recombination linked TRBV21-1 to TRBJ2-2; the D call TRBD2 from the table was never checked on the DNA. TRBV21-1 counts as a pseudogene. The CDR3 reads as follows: CASSLRGGRQYDDRNTGELFF. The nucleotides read TGTGCCAGCAGCCTCCGGGGGGGTCGACAGTACGACGACCGGAACACCGGGGAGCTGTTTTTT.